This paragraph covers one T cell receptor (beta chain) sequence. What it binds is not known. This record comes from a study of blood T cells in healthy people across ages. Study conclusions and caveats: Roughly linearly, TCR beta diversity per million T cells fell as age increased.

V was pared by 0 bases and J by 7 bases, with 5 bases of the junction left unmatched. The germline CDR1 and CDR2 sequences are SGHRS and YFSETQ. The CDR3 covers 14 residues. At least 5.5 micrograms of total RNA were extracted per sample. A second PCR of roughly 6 to 12 cycles used a sample-barcoded 5' primer and a J-beta primer mix. Unique molecular identifiers of 12 random nucleotides labeled each cDNA. Each sample yielded at least 3 million CDR3-containing paired-end reads. TCRdb passed the 5' RACE reads through MiXCR, listing each CDR3 protein once. Of roughly 2 million distinct CDR3 sequences listed, about 50% are singletons.

The V call is TRBV5-1, the J call TRBJ1-2, with TRBD1 matching over 8 bases. The clonotype was recovered from a woman aged 40 to 50 in good health. Sequencing was performed on blood. The CDR3 protein is CASSLEAGGGGYTF. For the CDR3, the DNA is TGCGCCAGCAGCTTGGAGGCAGGGGGCGGTGGCTACACCTTC.